These T cell receptor beta chains were read from a single sample in a study of human T cells and chemical hapten exposure. TCRdb used MiXCR to reprocess the RACE reads, holding one entry per CDR3 protein. The profile shows around 250,000 distinct CDR3 sequences, 7.5% to 9% of them singletons. The sample here was whole blood, taken in connection with sensitization to the hapten diphenylcyclopropenone (DPC). The receptors were gathered from a middle-aged woman with alopecia areata. Some clones in this sample may be carry-over from other donors' samples. Each CDR3 is given with its conserved first and last residue. Fields, in order: D gene, clone size, J gene, V gene, CDR3 protein, CDR3 DNA. A D gene is named only where the DNA matches it firmly. Clone size, where shown, is once, few, many, or a class for clones that have expanded.

TRBD2,-,TRBJ2-1,TRBV6-6,CASSPPGLGMNEQFF,TGTGCCAGCAGTCCGCCGGGACTAGGAATGAATGAGCAGTTCTTC
-,-,TRBJ2-3,TRBV5-1,CASSLAGGLSTDTQYF,TGCGCCAGCAGCTTGGCCGGAGGGTTAAGCACAGATACGCAGTATTTT
-,few,TRBJ2-7,TRBV7-6,CASSLAPGIFYEQYF,TGTGCCAGCAGCTTAGCCCCCGGGATATTCTACGAGCAGTACTTC
-,many,TRBJ1-6,TRBV5-6,CASSLGDRNSPLHF,TGTGCCAGCAGCTTGGGAGACAGGAATTCACCCCTCCACTTT
TRBD1,-,TRBJ2-2,TRBV7-2,CASSYAGTGGRELFF,TGTGCCAGCAGCTACGCCGGGACAGGGGGCAGGGAGCTGTTTTTT
-,-,TRBJ1-1,TRBV2,CASSEFVGPKNTEAFF,TGTGCCAGCAGTGAGTTCGTGGGACCCAAGAACACTGAAGCTTTCTTT
-,few,TRBJ2-7,TRBV6-5,CASSYGRMSSYEQYF,TGTGCCAGCAGTTATGGACGGATGAGCTCCTACGAGCAGTACTTC
TRBD1,many,TRBJ1-1,TRBV29-1,CSVRRQGRLNTEAFF,TGCAGCGTCCGACGACAGGGACGACTGAACACTGAAGCTTTCTTT
TRBD2,few,TRBJ2-2,TRBV18,CASSLREAANTGELFF,TGTGCCAGCTCACTGCGGGAGGCCGCGAACACCGGGGAGCTGTTTTTT
-,many,TRBJ2-7,TRBV12-3/TRBV12-4,CASVEQKHYEQYF,TGTGCCAGCGTGGAGCAGAAGCACTACGAGCAGTACTTC
TRBD2,-,TRBJ2-3,TRBV19,CASSIGGGRHLTDTQYF,TGTGCCAGTAGTATCGGGGGGGGACGGCACCTCACAGATACGCAGTATTTT
-,many,TRBJ2-2,TRBV20-1,CSAPRAGQGRTGELFF,TGCAGTGCTCCGAGAGCAGGGCAGGGGCGTACCGGGGAGCTGTTTTTT
-,many,TRBJ1-1,TRBV28,CASSLRQGKGAFF,TGTGCCAGCAGTTTACGCCAGGGGAAGGGAGCTTTCTTT
-,-,TRBJ2-7,TRBV2,CASSATEIEPYEQYF,TGTGCCAGCAGTGCAACTGAGATAGAGCCCTACGAGCAGTACTTC
-,few,TRBJ2-7,TRBV4-2,CASSQGSVSGSSYEQYF,TGTGCCAGCAGCCAAGGATCGGTGAGTGGGAGCTCCTACGAGCAGTACTTC
TRBD2,-,TRBJ2-3,TRBV4-2,CASSLLAGGSNTDTQYF,TGTGCCAGCAGCCTGCTTGCGGGAGGTTCGAACACAGATACGCAGTATTTT
-,few,TRBJ1-2,TRBV5-1,CASSPTVSSSGYGYTF,TGCGCCAGCAGCCCCACTGTGAGCAGTTCGGGATATGGCTACACCTTC
TRBD1,many,TRBJ2-7,TRBV7-9,CASSSTGTEDTYEQYF,TGTGCCAGCAGCTCTACCGGGACAGAGGATACCTACGAGCAGTACTTC
-,few,TRBJ2-1,TRBV5-1,CASSSAGNEQFF,TGCGCCAGCAGCTCAGCGGGCAATGAGCAGTTCTTC
-,-,TRBJ2-1,TRBV6-2/TRBV6-3,CASTNGYSYNEQFF,TGTGCCAGCACCAATGGGTACTCCTACAATGAGCAGTTCTTC
TRBD2,many,TRBJ2-3,TRBV6-1,CASRTSGRRDDTQYF,TGTGCCAGCAGGACTAGCGGGAGGAGGGACGATACGCAGTATTTT
-,-,TRBJ1-3,TRBV6-6,CASSEHPRGAGNTIYF,TGTGCCAGCAGTGAACACCCCCGGGGAGCTGGAAACACCATATATTTT
TRBD1,many,TRBJ2-4,TRBV29-1,CSVEGGQGAGGNIQYF,TGCAGCGTTGAAGGGGGACAGGGGGCCGGCGGAAACATTCAGTACTTC
TRBD2,-,TRBJ2-7,TRBV6-5,CASSLRSSGIAGEQYF,TGTGCCAGCAGTTTGCGTTCTAGCGGGATAGCGGGCGAGCAGTACTTC
TRBD2,-,TRBJ2-7,TRBV28,CASSQTGLAYEQYF,TGTGCCAGCAGCCAAACGGGACTAGCTTACGAGCAGTACTTC
-,few,TRBJ2-2,TRBV7-9,CASSPTGPGELFF,TGTGCCAGCAGTCCAACCGGTCCCGGGGAGCTGTTTTTT
-,many,TRBJ2-6,TRBV7-3,CASSSQYGSGANVLTF,TGTGCCAGCAGCTCCCAGTATGGCTCTGGGGCCAACGTCCTGACTTTC
-,few,TRBJ1-4,TRBV5-1,CASSLGPRGIDEKLFF,TGCGCCAGCAGCTTGGGTCCAAGGGGGATCGATGAAAAACTGTTTTTT
-,many,TRBJ1-1,TRBV28,CASTGHTNTEAFF,TGTGCCAGCACGGGACATACGAACACTGAAGCTTTCTTT
TRBD2,few,TRBJ2-3,TRBV12-3/TRBV12-4,CASSSLSGRLNTQYF,TGTGCCAGCAGTTCCCTTAGCGGGAGGTTGAATACGCAGTATTTT
-,few,TRBJ2-7,TRBV7-9,CASSGLAFEQYF,TGTGCCAGCAGCGGGCTAGCGTTCGAGCAGTACTTC
-,-,TRBJ2-3,TRBV5-1,CASSLGGTYDTQYF,TGCGCCAGCAGCTTAGGCGGGACTTACGATACGCAGTATTTT
-,few,TRBJ2-3,TRBV7-6,CASSQSLEADTQYF,TGTGCCAGCAGCCAAAGCCTCGAGGCAGATACGCAGTATTTT
-,many,TRBJ2-7,TRBV28,CASSLEGAREQYF,TGTGCCAGCAGTTTGGAGGGGGCGCGAGAGCAGTACTTC
-,-,TRBJ1-3,TRBV5-6,CASSLGGYLSGNTIYF,TGTGCCAGCAGCTTGGGAGGATACCTCTCTGGAAACACCATATATTTT
-,many,TRBJ1-2,TRBV5-4,CASSLAGISNYGYTF,TGTGCCAGCAGCTTGGCTGGGATATCTAACTATGGCTACACCTTC
-,many,TRBJ2-1,TRBV28,CASSRRLGFNEQFF,TGTGCCAGCAGTCGTAGACTAGGCTTCAATGAGCAGTTCTTC
-,-,TRBJ1-1,TRBV11-1,CASSSRDMGSNTEAFF,TGTGCCAGCAGCTCCCGGGACATGGGATCGAACACTGAAGCTTTCTTT
TRBD2,-,TRBJ2-7,TRBV5-1,CVSSGGLAGGPPEQYF,TGCGTCAGCAGCGGGGGATTAGCGGGAGGGCCACCCGAGCAGTACTTC
TRBD1,many,TRBJ1-3,TRBV2,CASSQQGVRNTIYF,TGTGCCAGCAGTCAACAGGGGGTTAGAAACACCATATATTTT
-,few,TRBJ2-2,TRBV9,CASSVVPGVTGELFF,TGTGCCAGCAGCGTAGTCCCTGGCGTCACCGGGGAGCTGTTTTTT
TRBD1,many,TRBJ1-5,TRBV5-5,CASSGGTANQPQHF,TGTGCCAGCAGCGGGGGGACAGCCAATCAGCCCCAGCATTTT
-,-,TRBJ2-7,TRBV12-3/TRBV12-4,CASSSMDRFEQYF,TGTGCCAGCAGTTCAATGGACAGATTCGAGCAGTACTTC
TRBD1,many,TRBJ1-1,TRBV7-3,CASSSGQGRTEAFF,TGTGCCAGCAGTTCAGGACAGGGTAGGACTGAAGCTTTCTTT
-,few,TRBJ1-2,TRBV29-1,CSAASVGPYGYTF,TGCAGCGCGGCTTCCGTAGGGCCCTATGGCTACACCTTC
-,few,TRBJ2-2,TRBV5-4,CASSRDLFLTGELFF,TGTGCCAGCAGTCGGGACTTATTTCTCACCGGGGAGCTGTTTTTT
-,-,TRBJ1-2,TRBV6-1,CASSATEANYGYTF,TGTGCCAGCAGTGCGACGGAAGCTAACTATGGCTACACCTTC
-,-,TRBJ2-2,TRBV27,CASSFLAANTGELFF,TGTGCCAGCAGTTTCCTTGCGGCGAACACCGGGGAGCTGTTTTTT
-,-,TRBJ2-5,TRBV20-1,CSARDPGPKETQYF,TGCAGTGCTAGAGACCCGGGACCGAAAGAGACCCAGTACTTC
-,-,TRBJ2-7,TRBV6-5,CASSVYRKGYEQYF,TGTGCCAGCAGTGTATACCGAAAGGGATACGAGCAGTACTTC
-,many,TRBJ2-1,TRBV25-1,CASSENTPEQFF,TGTGCCAGCAGTGAAAACACCCCAGAGCAGTTCTTC
-,few,TRBJ1-4,TRBV7-9,CASSPEAEKLFF,TGTGCCAGCAGCCCAGAGGCGGAAAAACTGTTTTTT
-,-,TRBJ1-3,TRBV20-1,CSASPRGSGNTIYF,TGCAGTGCTAGCCCGCGGGGGTCTGGAAACACCATATATTTT
-,many,TRBJ1-5,TRBV27,CASSLGRGPNQPQHF,TGTGCCAGCAGTTTAGGCAGGGGCCCCAATCAGCCCCAGCATTTT
-,-,TRBJ1-5,TRBV2,CASSFDTYTQPQHF,TGTGCCAGCAGCTTTGACACATACACTCAGCCCCAGCATTTT